Below, 20 T cell receptor beta chains from the same sample are listed, as sequenced in a study of a mutant IDH1 vaccine in newly diagnosed glioma. For these receptors, no antigen is known. Specified time point: week 35, safety follow-up. All doses held 300 ug of mutant IDH1 20-mer peptide, with topical imiquimod. Profiling relied on immunoSEQ multiplex PCR, and the TCRdb table lists in-frame clones only, not all of them. The sample yields around 32,000 clones, 79% seen once. This sample comprised PBMCs, obtained from a glioma patient whose treatment included an IDH1 peptide vaccine. Receptors were obtained from a woman in her twenties or thirties with glioma. Some clones in this sample may be carry-over from other donors' samples.

The rearrangement links TRBV11-3 to TRBJ1-1, with unresolved D. The V end lost 5 bases, the J end lost 0 bases, and 7 bases lay between the germline ends. CDR3 size: 13 residues. Germline values: CDR1 SGHNT, CDR2 YENEEA. CDR3 nucleotides: TGTGCCAGCAGCACTTCCATGAACACTGAAGCTTTCTTT. Its protein product is CASSTSMNTEAFF. The full variable domain, rest sourced from reference TRBV11-3 and TRBJ1-1, is EAGVVQSPRYKIIEKKQPVAFWCNPISGHNTLYWYLQNLGQGPELLIRYENEEAVDDSQLPKDRFSAERLKGVDSTLKIQPAELGDSAVYLCASSTSMNTEAFFGQGTRLTVV.

This clone has only one observation. The chain joins TRBV7-9 to TRBJ2-7; TRBD2 agrees at 12 bases. Germline CDR1 reads SEHNR; CDR2 reads FQNEAQ (reference sequence). CDR3 length: 16 amino acids. V gave up 3 bases and J gave up 2 bases; unmatched junction bases: 5. CDR3 in amino acids: CASSFSSGRAAYEQYF. In DNA, the CDR3 is TGTGCCAGCAGCTTCTCTAGCGGGAGGGCGGCCTACGAGCAGTACTTC.

V usage is TRBV10-2 and J usage is TRBJ1-2, with TRBD1 as a possible D gene (5 bases). Germline V lookup: CDR1 WSHSY, CDR2 SAAADI. The V gene lost 3 bases and the J gene lost 0 bases, with 8 bases spanning the gap. The CDR3 has 14 amino acids. CDR3 amino acids: CASSDGDPNYGYTF. CDR3 DNA: TGCGCCAGCAGTGACGGGGACCCTAACTATGGCTACACCTTC.

V is TRBV11-2 and J is TRBJ2-1; D is undetermined. V lost 0 bases and J lost 10, with 10 bases in between. Germline V CDR1 and CDR2: SGHAT, FQNNGV. The length of the CDR3 is 13 residues. The CDR3 is CASSLDPTREQFF. CDR3 sequence (DNA): TGTGCCAGCAGCTTAGACCCAACTCGGGAGCAGTTCTTC.

This clone was detected only once. CDR3 residues: CASGGGLKFYEQYF. In DNA form, the CDR3 reads TGTGCCAGCGGGGGGGGCCTCAAGTTCTACGAGCAGTACTTC. This rearrangement joins TRBV2 to TRBJ2-7; perhaps TRBD2 as D (7 bases). V gave up 8 bases and J gave up 3 bases, with 17 bases separating them. Germline V CDR1 and CDR2: SNHLY, FYNNEI. The length of the CDR3 is 14 residues. The full variable domain, its missing parts supplied by reference TRBV2 and TRBJ2-7, is EPEVTQTPSHQVTQMGQEVILRCVPISNHLYFYWYRQILGQKVEFLVSFYNNEISEKSEIFDDQFSVERPDGSNFTLKIRSTKLEDSAMYFCASGGGLKFYEQYFGPGTRLTVT.

This chain joins TRBV7-2 and TRBJ2-7, with D possibly TRBD2 on 6 matching bases. The V gene lost 6 bases and the J gene lost 7 bases, with 16 bases spanning the gap. Germline V CDR1 and CDR2: SGHTA, FQGNSA. CDR3 size: 13 residues. The DNA of the CDR3 is TGTGCCAGCAGTCCAGGAGGGGCTGGGGAGCAGTACTTC. Encoded protein: CASSPGGAGEQYF.

This chain uses TRBV4-1 with TRBJ1-5, with TRBD1 as a possible D gene (5 bases). Trimming stripped 2 bases from V and 1 base from J, with 12 bases between. This CDR3 is 16 amino acids long. The V gene's germline CDR1 is MGHRA and CDR2 YSYEKL. The CDR3 loop is CASSQFPTESNQPQHF. CDR3 nucleotide sequence: TGCGCCAGCAGCCAATTCCCGACAGAAAGCAATCAGCCCCAGCATTTT.

The gene calls are TRBV7-9 and TRBJ1-1; D remains ambiguous. There are 12 residues in the CDR3. V was pared by 6 bases and J by 5 bases, with 10 bases between. Germline lookup yields CDR1 SEHNR and CDR2 FQNEAQ (reference sequence). CDR3 nucleotide sequence: TGTGCCAGCAGGGTCGGTGGGACTGAAGCTTTCTTT. Translated, it gives CASRVGGTEAFF.

This sequence joins TRBV28 and TRBJ1-4, with unresolved D. V shed 8 bases and J shed 0 bases, with 10 bases lying between them. This CDR3 is built from 14 residues. From germline, CDR1 is MDHEN and CDR2 SYDVKM. The CDR3 protein is CASQAGATNEKLFF. DNA for the CDR3: TGTGCCAGCCAGGCCGGGGCAACTAATGAAAAACTGTTTTTT.

Only a few counts were recorded for this clone. The chain is built from TRBV13 and TRBJ2-2; D is unresolved. Trimming took off 1 base at V and 4 bases at J, with 7 bases between the two ends. Per germline, CDR1 PRHDT and CDR2 FYEKMQ (reference sequence). The CDR3 contains 14 residues. CDR3 coding DNA: TGTGCCAGCAGCTTAGAGTTGTTCACCGGGGAGCTGTTTTTT. It is translated as CASSLELFTGELFF.

The chain links TRBV5-5 to TRBJ2-6; no clear D gene. CDR3 length: 16 amino acids. Trimming removed 4 bases at V and 0 bases at J, with 11 bases between. In germline, CDR1 is SGHKS, CDR2 YYEKEE (reference sequence). CDR3 coding DNA: TGTGCCAGCAGCCTCCAGGACCGCTCTGGGGCCAACGTCCTGACTTTC. Protein sequence: CASSLQDRSGANVLTF.

CDR3 residues: CASSPRLGQGRWDSPLHF. The CDR3 DNA sequence: TGTGCCAGCAGCCCCCGCCTCGGACAGGGGCGTTGGGATTCACCCCTCCACTTT. V and J are TRBV7-9 and TRBJ1-6; 9 bases map to TRBD1. The germline V gene encodes CDR1 SEHNR and CDR2 FQNEAQ (reference sequence). The CDR3 sequence is 18 residues long. The J segment lost 8 bases and the V segment lost 5 bases, leaving 16 bases of the junction unmatched.

The rearrangement links TRBV19 to TRBJ2-7; tentative D call: TRBD2 (6 bases). The CDR3 loop spans 15 amino acids. Germline loops: CDR1 LNHDA, CDR2 SQIVND (reference sequence). The V end lost 7 bases, the J end lost 7 bases, and 23 bases lay between the germline ends. The CDR3: CASNDLAGSVGEQYF. CDR3 in DNA: TGTGCCAGTAACGATCTGGCGGGGAGCGTGGGGGAGCAGTACTTC.

This clone was picked up one time. This chain uses TRBV11-2 with TRBJ2-7; D gene unclear. V lost 0 bases and J 2 bases, leaving 2 bases between the germline ends. Germline CDR1 reads SGHAT; CDR2 reads FQNNGV. The CDR3 sequence is 12 residues long. The CDR3 DNA follows: TGTGCCAGCAGCTTAGATCCCTACGAGCAGTACTTC. Its protein is CASSLDPYEQYF.

This clone was counted once. This same CDR3 is encoded by further DNA sequences in the sample. V gene TRBV5-1 combines with J gene TRBJ2-5, with D perhaps TRBD1 or TRBD2 (5 bases each). Germline V gives CDR1 SGHRS, CDR2 YFSETQ. This CDR3 is built from 14 residues. Trimming shortened V by 0 bases and J by 5 bases, and 11 bases separated the two germline ends. CDR3 region: CASSLGQGRETQYF. In DNA, the CDR3 is TGCGCCAGCAGCTTGGGCCAGGGACGGGAGACCCAGTACTTC.

The chain couples TRBV10-3 to TRBJ2-5, with TRBD2 identical over 12 bases. The germline CDR1 and CDR2 sequences are ENHRY and SYGVKD. The J segment lost 5 bases and the V segment lost 0 bases, leaving 13 bases of the junction unmatched. CDR3 length: 19 residues. The CDR3: CAISESKTSGSLGTETQYF. In nucleotides, the CDR3 is TGTGCCATCAGTGAGTCGAAGACTAGCGGGAGCTTGGGGACGGAGACCCAGTACTTC.

J is TRBJ2-1 and V is TRBV2; 7 positions agree with TRBD1. Germline CDR1 and CDR2: SNHLY and FYNNEI. V lost 6 bases, J lost 4 bases, and 3 bases stayed unmatched. The CDR3 runs to 13 residues. CDR3 sequence reads: CASSDRAYNEQFF. CDR3 sequence (DNA): TGTGCCAGCAGCGACAGGGCGTACAATGAGCAGTTCTTC.

The chain joins TRBV9 to TRBJ1-4, with TRBD1 as a possible D gene (5 bases). The germline gives CDR1 SGDLS, CDR2 YYNGEE. The CDR3 consists of 14 residues. The V gene lost 4 bases and the J gene lost 7 bases, with 14 bases spanning the gap. The CDR3 protein is CASSPLQGSEKLFF. The CDR3 DNA sequence: TGTGCCAGCAGCCCACTCCAGGGAAGTGAAAAACTGTTTTTT.

The V and J genes are TRBV6-6 and TRBJ1-2; the match to TRBD1 covers 7 bases. CDR1 and CDR2 from the germline V gene are MNHNY and SVGAGI (reference sequence). After removal of 6 bases from V and 3 bases from J, the junction contained 7 bases not matched to a gene. CDR3 length: 14 residues. This CDR3 reads CASRYGGTDYGYTF. For the CDR3, the DNA is TGTGCCAGCAGGTACGGAGGGACAGACTATGGCTACACCTTC.

The chain employs TRBV9 and TRBJ2-7; TRBD2 matches at 11 bases. J was trimmed by 7 bases and V by 3 bases; bases with no gene match: 12. Looked up from germline, CDR1 is SGDLS and CDR2 is YYNGEE. The CDR3 has 16 amino acids. CDR3 bases: TGTGCCAGCAGCGATCCCACTAGCGGGAGACTAGAGGAGCAGTACTTC. This translates into CASSDPTSGRLEEQYF. Based on the CDR3 plus reference TRBV9 and TRBJ2-7, the full variable domain is DSGVTQTPKHLITATGQRVTLRCSPRSGDLSVYWYQQSLDQGLQFLIQYYNGEERAKGNILERFSAQQFPDLHSELNLSSLELGDSALYFCASSDPTSGRLEEQYFGPGTRLTVT.